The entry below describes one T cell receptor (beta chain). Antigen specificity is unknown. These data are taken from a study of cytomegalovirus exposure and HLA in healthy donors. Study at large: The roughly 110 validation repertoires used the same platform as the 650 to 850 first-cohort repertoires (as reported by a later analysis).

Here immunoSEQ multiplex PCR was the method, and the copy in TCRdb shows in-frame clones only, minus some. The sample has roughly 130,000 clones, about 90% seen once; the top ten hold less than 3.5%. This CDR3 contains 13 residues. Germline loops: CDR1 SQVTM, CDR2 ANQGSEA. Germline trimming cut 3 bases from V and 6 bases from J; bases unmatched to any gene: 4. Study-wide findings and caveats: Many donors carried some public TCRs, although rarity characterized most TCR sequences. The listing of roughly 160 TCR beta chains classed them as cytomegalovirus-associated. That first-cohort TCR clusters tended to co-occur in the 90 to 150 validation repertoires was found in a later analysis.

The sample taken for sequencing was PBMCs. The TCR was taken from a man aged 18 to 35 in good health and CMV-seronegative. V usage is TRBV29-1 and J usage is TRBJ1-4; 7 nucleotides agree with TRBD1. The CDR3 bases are TGCAGCGTTGAGGAGGGGGCTGATGAAAAACTGTTTTTT. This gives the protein CSVEEGADEKLFF.